These 28 T cell receptor beta chains were all obtained from the same sample, sequenced in a study of CD8+ T cells in alopecia areata. cDNA prepared by RNA extraction and subsequent reverse transcription served as the template for sequencing. Generated by immunoSEQ multiplex PCR, the TCRdb table keeps only in-frame clones and is missing some. The sample yields 95,000 to 110,000 clones, 84% seen once. Specified treatment: oral pan-JAK inhibitor, 5-10 mg twice daily. The material sequenced was CD8+ T cells sorted from blood, taken at week 24, from a patient treated with tofacitinib. The receptors were gathered from a human donor with alopecia areata.

The J gene is TRBJ2-5, the V gene TRBV29-1; 7 bases are a match to TRBD1. The J call may not be correct, given that the DNA end is closer to TRBJ2-7. From germline, CDR1 is SQVTM and CDR2 ANQGSEA. This CDR3 spans 12 amino acids. The chain's CDR3 is CSVGAGGYEQYF. DNA of the CDR3: TGCAGCGTTGGAGCAGGGGGCTACGAGCAGTACTTC.

This sequence joins TRBV4-1 and TRBJ1-5, with no clear D. This CDR3 is 15 amino acids long. Trimming removed 0 bases from V and 0 bases from J, with 6 bases in between. CDR1 and CDR2 (germline): MGHRA, YSYEKL. This CDR3 reads CASSQDPLSNQPQHF. CDR3 nucleotide sequence: TGCGCCAGCAGCCAAGATCCACTTAGCAATCAGCCCCAGCATTTT.

This clone was counted a single time. The chain uses TRBV27 and TRBJ2-1; D may be TRBD1 or TRBD2 (5 bases each). Between the trimmed V and J ends, which lost 5 bases and 9 bases, there was a span of 17 bases. The CDR3 runs to 14 residues. Germline V gene lookup returns CDR1 MNHEY and CDR2 SMNVEV (reference sequence). The CDR3 coding sequence is TGTGCCAGCAGTCTCGGGACCACCCTTGCTGAGCAGTTCTTC. This codes for CASSLGTTLAEQFF.

The chain has TRBV27 and TRBJ2-3; TRBD2 aligns across 9 bases. The CDR3 is made up of 16 amino acids. V trimming: 3 bases; J trimming: 2 bases; junction bases outside the gene matches: 6. CDR1 and CDR2 (germline): MNHEY, SMNVEV (reference sequence). CDR3 coding DNA: TGTGCCAGCAGTTTTGGGAGCGGGGGGTCCACAGATACGCAGTATTTT. This sequence encodes CASSFGSGGSTDTQYF.

V usage is TRBV5-4 and J usage is TRBJ2-6; unclear D gene. Trimming pared 3 bases from V and 0 bases from J, leaving 16 bases between. This CDR3 has 18 amino acids. In germline, CDR1 is SGHNT, CDR2 YYREEE (reference sequence). This CDR3 is CASSSSGRDPSGANVLTF. Here the CDR3 DNA reads TGTGCCAGCAGCTCCTCCGGTAGGGATCCCTCTGGGGCCAACGTCCTGACTTTC.

This chain connects TRBV11-2 to TRBJ2-5; the match to TRBD2 covers 10 bases. Unmatched junction bases numbered 18, after V lost 5 bases and J lost 3 bases. CDR1 is SGHAT, CDR2 FQNNGV, per germline. The CDR3 is made up of 19 amino acids. Here the CDR3 DNA reads TGTGCCAGCAGCCCAACTAGCGGGGTAGGCCTGAGAGGAAAAGAGACCCAGTACTTC. Translating it yields CASSPTSGVGLRGKETQYF.

This chain connects TRBV5-1 to TRBJ2-7; D not resolved. The CDR3 consists of 14 residues. CDR1 and CDR2 (germline): SGHRS, YFSETQ. The V gene lost 3 bases and the J gene lost 4 bases, with 14 bases spanning the gap. CDR3 bases: TGCGCCAGCAGCTCCGTAGGGTTAGAGTACGAGCAGTACTTC. Its protein product is CASSSVGLEYEQYF.

The chain employs TRBV29-1 and TRBJ2-5, with 8 bases aligning to TRBD1. V dropped 3 bases and J dropped 5; count of bases not matched to a gene: 11. Germline values: CDR1 SQVTM, CDR2 ANQGSEA. The CDR3 consists of 15 residues. The CDR3 nucleotides read TGCAGCGTTGAGGGGGGTCCGGACAGGGCGGAGACCCAGTACTTC. It yields the protein CSVEGGPDRAETQYF.

This chain's CDR3 is CATSEEGAADTQYF. The CDR3, as DNA: TGTGCCACCAGCGAAGAAGGGGCCGCGGATACGCAGTATTTT. This chain connects TRBV15 to TRBJ2-3, with D maybe TRBD1 (5 bases). This CDR3 has 14 residues. V gave up 5 bases and J gave up 6 bases, with 15 bases separating them. The germline gives CDR1 LNHNV, CDR2 YYDKDF (reference sequence). Looking up the rest from reference TRBV15 and TRBJ2-3 gives the full variable domain: DAMVIQNPRYQVTQFGKPVTLSCSQTLNHNVMYWYQQKSSQAPKLLFHYYDKDFNNEADTPDNFQSRRPNTSFCFLDIRSPGLGDTAMYLCATSEEGAADTQYFGPGTRLTVL.

The chain uses TRBV4-1 and TRBJ1-1; 7 positions agree with TRBD1. With V trimmed by 3 bases and J by 4 bases, 11 bases remained unmatched. Per germline, CDR1 MGHRA and CDR2 YSYEKL. This CDR3 has 16 amino acids. DNA for the CDR3: TGCGCCAGCAGCCAGGCCGGGTCAGGGGGTCCCACTGAAGCTTTCTTT. Its translation: CASSQAGSGGPTEAFF.

The chain is built from TRBV5-1 and TRBJ1-4; 10 nucleotides line up with TRBD1. From germline, CDR1 is SGHRS and CDR2 YFSETQ. Trimming cost V 0 bases and J 1 base; bases outside gene matches: 9. The CDR3 is made up of 19 amino acids. The CDR3 protein is CASSLDPGTGVGTNEKLFF. In nucleotides, the CDR3 is TGCGCCAGCAGCTTGGACCCCGGGACAGGGGTTGGAACTAATGAAAAACTGTTTTTT.

J is TRBJ2-5 and V is TRBV15; 13 bases fit TRBD2. V trimming: 5 bases; J trimming: 0 bases; junction bases outside the gene matches: 3. Germline V gene sequence: CDR1 LNHNV, CDR2 YYDKDF (reference sequence). CDR3 length: 16 amino acids. This chain's CDR3 is CATSGGTSGDQETQYF. The CDR3 region has the DNA TGTGCCACCAGCGGAGGGACTAGCGGGGACCAAGAGACCCAGTACTTC.

The genes are TRBV29-1 and TRBJ2-7; D may be TRBD2 (5 bases). The CDR3 spans 13 residues. The ends were cut back, 4 bases at V and 0 bases at J, with 10 bases in the middle. Germline loops: CDR1 SQVTM, CDR2 ANQGSEA. CDR3 sequence: CSVAEANSYEQYF. For the CDR3, the DNA is TGCAGCGTTGCGGAGGCCAACTCCTACGAGCAGTACTTC.

The chain has TRBV2 and TRBJ2-7; D is unresolved. CDR3 length equals 16 residues. Trimming left V 1 base short and J 0 bases short, with 13 bases between. The germline V gene encodes CDR1 SNHLY and CDR2 FYNNEI. CDR3 in DNA: TGTGCCAGCAGTGAAGAGTGGCAGACCATCTCCTACGAGCAGTACTTC. Encoded protein: CASSEEWQTISYEQYF.

This clone occurred a few times. The CDR3 protein is CASSQGGVTSPLHF. The CDR3 DNA follows: TGCGCCAGCAGCCAGGGGGGTGTCACCTCACCCCTCCACTTT. The chain couples TRBV4-3 to TRBJ1-6; possibly TRBD1 for D (5 bases). The CDR3 consists of 14 residues. Germline CDR1 reads LGHNA; CDR2 reads YSLEER. Trimming took 3 bases from V and 10 from J, leaving 13 bases between them.

This rearrangement joins TRBV7-2 to TRBJ2-7; D might be TRBD1 or TRBD2, each matching 5 bases. CDR1 SGHTA and CDR2 FQGNSA come from the germline V gene. This CDR3 region has 15 residues. Trimming took off 7 bases at V and 4 bases at J, with 20 bases between the two ends. The CDR3 nucleotides are TGTGCCAGCACGCCCTGGCCCGGGGCGCCTTACGAGCAGTACTTC. It yields the protein CASTPWPGAPYEQYF.

The gene calls are TRBV6-1 and TRBJ2-7, with D unclear. Germline V gene data show CDR1 as MNHNS and CDR2 as SASEGT. This CDR3 region has 15 residues. The V and J ends lost 1 base and 5 bases respectively, with 15 bases between them. CDR3 nucleotides: TGTGCCAGCAGTGAAGGTGGGCAGGTTCTCGACGAGCAGTACTTC. It encodes CASSEGGQVLDEQYF.

J is TRBJ2-3 and V is TRBV18; 11 bases are a match to TRBD2. The trim removed 5 bases at V and 6 bases at J, leaving 4 bases unmatched. From germline, CDR1 is KGHSH and CDR2 LQKENI. The CDR3 consists of 14 residues. CDR3 sequence reads: CASSTSGGLDTQYF. The CDR3 DNA follows: TGTGCCAGCTCAACTAGCGGGGGCCTGGATACGCAGTATTTT.

The chain carries TRBV7-2 and TRBJ2-3, with D unclear. The CDR3 runs to 15 residues. CDR1 and CDR2 (germline): SGHTA, FQGNSA. V lost 3 bases and J lost 5, with 15 bases in between. The CDR3 nucleotides are TGTGCCAGCAGCTTGCTGTGGCAGGCCAAAGATACGCAGTATTTT. It yields the protein CASSLLWQAKDTQYF.

The V gene is TRBV23-1, the J gene TRBJ2-1, with D perhaps matching TRBD2 (5 bases). TRBV23-1 belongs to the ORF category, with a function that is uncertain. This CDR3 has 12 residues. With 4 bases removed from V and 9 bases from J, the gap between germline ends came to 10 bases. The CDR3, as DNA: TGCGCCAGCAGTCCGGGGTGGGGTGAGCAGTTCTTC. Translation: CASSPGWGEQFF.

This chain uses TRBV5-1 with TRBJ1-2; the D gene is possibly TRBD1 (6 bases). Looked up from germline, CDR1 is SGHRS and CDR2 is YFSETQ. The CDR3 extends over 13 amino acids. V lost 0 bases to trimming and J lost 4 bases, with 7 bases between them. CDR3 amino acids: CASSLGDTYGYTF. CDR3 coding DNA: TGCGCCAGCAGCTTGGGGGACACCTATGGCTACACCTTC.

The V and J genes are TRBV9 and TRBJ2-5; a weak D match, TRBD2 (6 bases). The CDR3 extends over 14 amino acids. The ends were cut back, 0 bases at V and 7 bases at J, with 13 bases in the middle. Germline CDR1 reads SGDLS; CDR2 reads YYNGEE. The DNA of the CDR3 is TGTGCCAGCAGCGTAGGTGGAGGGCGGGGGACCCAGTACTTC. It translates to CASSVGGGRGTQYF. The whole variable domain, remainder taken from reference TRBV9 and TRBJ2-5, is DSGVTQTPKHLITATGQRVTLRCSPRSGDLSVYWYQQSLDQGLQFLIQYYNGEERAKGNILERFSAQQFPDLHSELNLSSLELGDSALYFCASSVGGGRGTQYFGPGTRLLVL.

The rearrangement links TRBV7-8 to TRBJ1-5; D call uncertain. The CDR3 is 14 amino acids. Trimming pared 5 bases from V and 0 bases from J, leaving 8 bases between. Germline-derived CDR1 and CDR2 are SGHVS and FQNEAQ. CDR3 sequence (DNA): TGTGCCAGCAGCCCATTAAATAGCAATCAGCCCCAGCATTTT. Protein product: CASSPLNSNQPQHF.

This chain connects TRBV4-3 to TRBJ2-1; D may be TRBD2 (6 bases). CDR3 length: 14 residues. V lost 0 bases and J lost 5, with 8 bases in between. The germline V gene encodes CDR1 LGHNA and CDR2 YSLEER. The CDR3 loop reads CASSQEGLDNEQFF. Here the CDR3 DNA reads TGCGCCAGCAGCCAAGAGGGACTCGACAATGAGCAGTTCTTC.

This chain connects TRBV19 to TRBJ1-1; D is uncertain. Germline V lookup: CDR1 LNHDA, CDR2 SQIVND (reference sequence). Trimming took 5 bases from V and 6 from J, leaving 10 bases between them. CDR3 length: 12 residues. CDR3 bases: TGTGCCAGTAGTGGACTCCAGGCTGAAGCTTTCTTT. Protein: CASSGLQAEAFF. The complete variable domain, with remaining parts taken from reference TRBV19 and TRBJ1-1, reads DGGITQSPKYLFRKEGQNVTLSCEQNLNHDAMYWYRQDPGQGLRLIYYSQIVNDFQKGDIAEGYSVSREKKESFPLTVTSAQKNPTAFYLCASSGLQAEAFFGQGTRLTVV.

This clone has just one count. In DNA, the CDR3 is TGCGCCAGCAGCTTGGTTCAGGGTATCAGGAACGAGCAGTACTTC. Its translation: CASSLVQGIRNEQYF. J is TRBJ2-7 and V is TRBV5-1; a possible D gene is TRBD1 (5 bases). The V gene lost 0 bases and the J gene lost 5 bases, with 15 bases spanning the gap. CDR1 SGHRS and CDR2 YFSETQ come from the germline V gene. CDR3 length equals 15 residues.

This clone is a singleton in its sample. The chain joins TRBV7-6 to TRBJ2-1; either TRBD1 or TRBD2 may fit D (7 bases each). CDR1 and CDR2 from the germline V gene are SGHVS and FNYEAQ. The CDR3 covers 15 residues. Trimming removed 5 bases from V and 1 base from J, with 12 bases in between. The CDR3: CASSQGGTSYNEQFF. DNA of the CDR3: TGTGCCAGCAGCCAGGGGGGGACGTCCTACAATGAGCAGTTCTTC.

The chain couples TRBV4-1 to TRBJ1-2, with D perhaps matching TRBD1 (6 bases). Germline CDR1 is MGHRA and CDR2 is YSYEKL. V shed 0 bases and J shed 6 bases, with 11 bases lying between them. The CDR3 is made up of 14 amino acids. CDR3 sequence: CASSQDTGNDGYTF. The CDR3 bases are TGCGCCAGCAGCCAAGATACAGGGAATGATGGCTACACCTTC.